This is a list of T cell receptor beta chains from one sample in a study of cytomegalovirus exposure and HLA in healthy donors. Sequencing was performed with immunoSEQ multiplex PCR; in TCRdb, only in-frame clones are kept and a portion is missing. The top ten clones hold 7.5% to 10% of a sample with around 70,000 clones, just under 80% of them seen once. The sample comprised PBMCs. The receptors shown here come from a woman in her 40s in good health and CMV-seropositive. Both conserved end residues are part of each CDR3. The order of the fields is D gene, V gene, J gene, clone size, CDR3 protein, CDR3 DNA. The D gene is left open where the match is weak. Clone size is given for some rows only: seen once, a few or many times, or a class if the clone is expanded.

D gene: -
V gene: TRBV10-3
J gene: TRBJ2-7
clone size: -
CDR3 protein: CAIAPEVSYEQYF
CDR3 DNA: TGTGCCATCGCCCCCGAGGTCTCTTACGAGCAGTACTTC

D gene: -
V gene: TRBV21-1
J gene: TRBJ2-7
clone size: few
CDR3 protein: CASIWADEQYF
CDR3 DNA: TGTGCCAGCATCTGGGCTGACGAGCAGTACTTC

D gene: TRBD1
V gene: TRBV29-1
J gene: TRBJ2-5
clone size: -
CDR3 protein: CSAQRTGASRETQYF
CDR3 DNA: TGCAGCGCCCAGAGGACAGGGGCCTCGAGGGAGACCCAGTACTTC

D gene: TRBD2
V gene: TRBV7-7
J gene: TRBJ2-5
clone size: -
CDR3 protein: CASSLVRGGETQYF
CDR3 DNA: TGTGCCAGCAGCTTAGTTCGGGGAGGGGAGACCCAGTACTTC

D gene: -
V gene: TRBV6-1
J gene: TRBJ2-2
clone size: -
CDR3 protein: CASSEGGPNTGELFF
CDR3 DNA: TGTGCCAGCAGTGAAGGGGGCCCGAACACCGGGGAGCTGTTTTTT

D gene: TRBD1
V gene: TRBV6-1
J gene: TRBJ2-2
clone size: -
CDR3 protein: CASSEAKGGSFGELFF
CDR3 DNA: TGTGCCAGCAGTGAAGCTAAAGGGGGCTCTTTCGGGGAGCTGTTTTTT

D gene: -
V gene: TRBV6-1
J gene: TRBJ1-4
clone size: -
CDR3 protein: CASSEAGRGGEKLFF
CDR3 DNA: TGTGCCAGCAGTGAAGCTGGCAGGGGCGGCGAAAAACTGTTTTTT

D gene: TRBD2
V gene: TRBV5-4
J gene: TRBJ2-7
clone size: -
CDR3 protein: CASSALEGSGGYEQYF
CDR3 DNA: TGTGCCAGCAGCGCCCTTGAGGGTAGCGGGGGCTACGAGCAGTACTTC

D gene: -
V gene: TRBV19
J gene: TRBJ1-4
clone size: -
CDR3 protein: CASSIIASTNEKLFF
CDR3 DNA: TGTGCCAGTAGTATTATAGCCTCAACTAATGAAAAACTGTTTTTT

D gene: TRBD1
V gene: TRBV5-6
J gene: TRBJ2-7
clone size: -
CDR3 protein: CASSWTGLPYEQYF
CDR3 DNA: TGTGCCAGCAGCTGGACAGGCCTTCCCTACGAGCAGTACTTC

D gene: -
V gene: TRBV5-6
J gene: TRBJ2-1
clone size: few
CDR3 protein: CASSLGQTNEQFF
CDR3 DNA: TGTGCCAGCAGCTTGGGACAGACAAATGAGCAGTTCTTC

D gene: TRBD1
V gene: TRBV2
J gene: TRBJ1-1
clone size: -
CDR3 protein: CATRTGMETEAFF
CDR3 DNA: TGTGCCACCCGGACAGGAATGGAGACTGAAGCTTTCTTT

D gene: -
V gene: TRBV7-9
J gene: TRBJ2-5
clone size: -
CDR3 protein: CASRSLGGASTQYF
CDR3 DNA: TGTGCCAGCAGATCTCTGGGCGGGGCTTCGACCCAGTACTTC

D gene: -
V gene: TRBV6-5
J gene: TRBJ1-4
clone size: -
CDR3 protein: CASSWAGELTNEKLFF
CDR3 DNA: TGTGCCAGCAGTTGGGCAGGGGAACTAACTAATGAAAAACTGTTTTTT

D gene: TRBD1
V gene: TRBV9
J gene: TRBJ1-5
clone size: -
CDR3 protein: CASSVGTGGGSNQPQHF
CDR3 DNA: TGTGCCAGCAGCGTAGGGACAGGGGGTGGGAGCAATCAGCCCCAGCATTTT

D gene: TRBD1
V gene: TRBV5-4
J gene: TRBJ1-2
clone size: few
CDR3 protein: CASNPGGVYGYTF
CDR3 DNA: TGTGCCAGCAACCCAGGGGGCGTCTATGGCTACACCTTC

D gene: TRBD1
V gene: TRBV6-1
J gene: TRBJ2-3
clone size: -
CDR3 protein: CASSPGTGGVDTQYF
CDR3 DNA: TGTGCCAGCAGTCCCGGGACAGGGGGAGTCGATACGCAGTATTTT

D gene: -
V gene: TRBV27
J gene: TRBJ2-3
clone size: -
CDR3 protein: CASSFKAAPDTQYF
CDR3 DNA: TGTGCCAGCAGTTTCAAAGCGGCACCGGATACGCAGTATTTT

D gene: TRBD1
V gene: TRBV10-2
J gene: TRBJ2-4
clone size: few
CDR3 protein: CASSRDRGLAKNIQYF
CDR3 DNA: TGCGCCAGCAGTCGGGACAGGGGGTTAGCCAAAAACATTCAGTACTTC

D gene: -
V gene: TRBV9
J gene: TRBJ2-7
clone size: -
CDR3 protein: CASSVSEGYEQYF
CDR3 DNA: TGTGCCAGCAGCGTAAGTGAGGGCTACGAGCAGTACTTC

D gene: -
V gene: TRBV6-1
J gene: TRBJ2-3
clone size: -
CDR3 protein: CASRVGTPPTDTQYF
CDR3 DNA: TGTGCCAGCAGGGTCGGGACTCCTCCTACAGATACGCAGTATTTT

D gene: TRBD2
V gene: TRBV4-3
J gene: TRBJ2-3
clone size: -
CDR3 protein: CASSQDVAGATTDTQYF
CDR3 DNA: TGCGCCAGCAGCCAAGATGTAGCGGGGGCGACCACAGATACGCAGTATTTT

D gene: -
V gene: TRBV4-3
J gene: TRBJ1-5
clone size: -
CDR3 protein: CASSQDTRIQPQHF
CDR3 DNA: TGCGCCAGCAGCCAAGATACTAGGATTCAGCCCCAGCATTTT

D gene: -
V gene: TRBV10-3
J gene: TRBJ1-1
clone size: -
CDR3 protein: CAISDRGGPEAFF
CDR3 DNA: TGTGCCATCAGTGACCGGGGTGGGCCTGAAGCTTTCTTT

D gene: -
V gene: TRBV7-9
J gene: TRBJ1-1
clone size: -
CDR3 protein: CANQAENTEAFF
CDR3 DNA: TGTGCCAATCAGGCAGAAAACACTGAAGCTTTCTTT

D gene: TRBD2
V gene: TRBV29-1
J gene: TRBJ2-2
clone size: -
CDR3 protein: CSVGLAGGPTGELFF
CDR3 DNA: TGCAGCGTTGGCCTAGCGGGGGGGCCCACCGGGGAGCTGTTTTTT

D gene: TRBD1
V gene: TRBV30
J gene: TRBJ1-5
clone size: -
CDR3 protein: CAWSGTGAGSNQPQHF
CDR3 DNA: TGTGCCTGGAGTGGGACAGGGGCGGGTAGCAATCAGCCCCAGCATTTT

D gene: -
V gene: TRBV6-6
J gene: TRBJ1-5
clone size: -
CDR3 protein: CASLPHGRGGQPQHF
CDR3 DNA: TGTGCCAGCCTACCCCATGGGAGAGGCGGTCAGCCCCAGCATTTT

D gene: -
V gene: TRBV6-1
J gene: TRBJ1-4
clone size: once
CDR3 protein: CASSVRDKSEKLFF
CDR3 DNA: TGTGCCAGCAGTGTCCGGGACAAGTCTGAAAAACTGTTTTTT

D gene: -
V gene: TRBV28
J gene: TRBJ1-2
clone size: few
CDR3 protein: CASSLDRTAYGYTF
CDR3 DNA: TGTGCCAGCAGTTTAGATCGGACAGCCTATGGCTACACCTTC

D gene: TRBD2
V gene: TRBV6-1
J gene: TRBJ2-1
clone size: few
CDR3 protein: CASRITSGGYNEQFF
CDR3 DNA: TGTGCCAGCAGAATTACTAGCGGGGGATACAATGAGCAGTTCTTC

D gene: TRBD1
V gene: TRBV4-1
J gene: TRBJ1-5
clone size: -
CDR3 protein: CASSQVWRGQWSNQPQHF
CDR3 DNA: TGCGCCAGCAGCCAAGTATGGAGGGGGCAGTGGAGCAATCAGCCCCAGCATTTT

D gene: TRBD1
V gene: TRBV6-5
J gene: TRBJ2-7
clone size: -
CDR3 protein: CASSRDRRAYEQYF
CDR3 DNA: TGTGCCAGCAGTAGGGACAGGAGGGCTTACGAGCAGTACTTC

D gene: TRBD1
V gene: TRBV5-1
J gene: TRBJ2-7
clone size: -
CDR3 protein: CASSGGTGHDEQYF
CDR3 DNA: TGCGCCAGCAGCGGCGGGACAGGGCACGACGAGCAGTACTTC

D gene: -
V gene: TRBV30
J gene: TRBJ1-3
clone size: -
CDR3 protein: CAWSVGGTGNTIYF
CDR3 DNA: TGTGCCTGGAGTGTTGGGGGGACTGGAAACACCATATATTTT

D gene: -
V gene: TRBV6-5
J gene: TRBJ1-5
clone size: -
CDR3 protein: CASSFTGMRGNQPQHF
CDR3 DNA: TGTGCCAGCAGTTTTACAGGGATGCGGGGCAATCAGCCCCAGCATTTT

D gene: -
V gene: TRBV18
J gene: TRBJ2-7
clone size: few
CDR3 protein: CASSQGPSYEQYF
CDR3 DNA: TGTGCCAGCTCCCAGGGGCCGTCCTACGAGCAGTACTTC

D gene: TRBD1
V gene: TRBV6-5
J gene: TRBJ1-1
clone size: -
CDR3 protein: CASSHRQGAFF
CDR3 DNA: TGTGCCAGCAGCCACCGACAGGGAGCTTTCTTT

D gene: -
V gene: TRBV30
J gene: TRBJ1-6
clone size: -
CDR3 protein: CAWSVNPSGTNNSPLHF
CDR3 DNA: TGTGCCTGGAGTGTAAACCCATCGGGGACTAATAATTCACCCCTCCACTTT

D gene: TRBD1
V gene: TRBV5-8
J gene: TRBJ2-3
clone size: few
CDR3 protein: CASSLDATGGFTDTQYF
CDR3 DNA: TGTGCCAGCAGCTTAGATGCAACAGGGGGCTTTACAGATACGCAGTATTTT

D gene: TRBD1
V gene: TRBV29-1
J gene: TRBJ1-3
clone size: few
CDR3 protein: CSVEGLGDSPNTIYF
CDR3 DNA: TGCAGCGTTGAAGGGTTGGGGGACAGCCCAAACACCATATATTTT

D gene: -
V gene: TRBV7-3
J gene: TRBJ1-5
clone size: -
CDR3 protein: CASSLTGEGVDNEEPQHF
CDR3 DNA: TGTGCCAGCAGCTTAACGGGGGAGGGTGTGGACAATGAGGAGCCCCAGCATTTT

D gene: -
V gene: TRBV19
J gene: TRBJ1-5
clone size: -
CDR3 protein: CASRAGNSNQPQHF
CDR3 DNA: TGTGCCAGTAGGGCAGGCAATAGCAATCAGCCCCAGCATTTT